The 12 T cell receptor beta chains in this list originate from one sample, sequenced in a study of beta chain features in type 1 diabetes. Their cognate antigens are unknown. Study-wide results and limits: All four CD4+ subsets from Type 1 diabetes patients carried moderately but significantly shorter TCRB CDR3s.

Expressed TCRB transcripts got sequenced, as all isolated RNA was reverse transcribed. The repertoire was sequenced with immunoSEQ multiplex PCR; TCRdb's copy has only in-frame clones and lacks some. The sample consists of some 660,000 clones, over 12% of them appearing once. The sequencing input was naive CD4+ T cells from blood. These receptors were collected from a man younger than 35 with type 1 diabetes.

The chain couples TRBV27 to TRBJ2-7; maybe TRBD2 (6 bases). V lost 3 bases to trimming and J lost 7 bases, with 10 bases between them. Germline CDR1 MNHEY, CDR2 SMNVEV (reference sequence). There are 12 residues in the CDR3. The CDR3 coding sequence is TGTGCCAGCAGTTTTGGGGGACTGGAGCAGTACTTC. Protein product: CASSFGGLEQYF.

This clone was seen more than once but under ten times. This chain links TRBV2 with TRBJ1-2; possible D gene TRBD1, 6 bases. Germline values: CDR1 SNHLY, CDR2 FYNNEI. The V and J ends lost 4 bases and 8 bases respectively, with 17 bases between them. CDR3 size: 14 residues. The CDR3, as DNA: TGTGCCAGCAGTGCGACAGGCTCGGTTCGGGGCTACACCTTC. Translating gives CASSATGSVRGYTF.

In this sample, this clone turned up a few times. The chain has TRBV5-6 and TRBJ1-4; tentatively, D is TRBD1 (5 bases). Per the germline V gene, CDR1 is SGHDT and CDR2 is YYEEEE. The CDR3 extends over 12 amino acids. The germline V and J ends were trimmed by 1 base and 7 bases, with 5 bases remaining between them. CDR3 in DNA: TGTGCCAGCAGCTTGAGGGGTGAAAAACTGTTTTTT. Its translation: CASSLRGEKLFF.

The chain uses TRBV5-1 and TRBJ1-1; TRBD1 matches 11 bases. V lost 4 bases to trimming and J lost 4 bases; unmatched junction nucleotides: 3. The CDR3 sequence is 14 residues long. CDR1 SGHRS and CDR2 YFSETQ come from the germline V gene. Here the CDR3 reads CASSPDRGRTEAFF. CDR3 nucleotides: TGCGCCAGCAGCCCGGACAGGGGGCGCACTGAAGCTTTCTTT.

This clone was detected a few times. V gene TRBV28 combines with J gene TRBJ1-4; D uncertain. V lost 3 bases, J lost 5 bases, and 10 bases lay in between. CDR1 and CDR2 (germline): MDHEN, SYDVKM. The CDR3 sequence is 14 residues long. Here the CDR3 DNA reads TGTGCCAGCAGTTTCCGGACCATGAATGAAAAACTGTTTTTT. It yields the protein CASSFRTMNEKLFF.

The V gene is TRBV11-1, the J gene TRBJ2-2; D might be TRBD1 (5 bases). This CDR3 is built from 16 residues. Between the trimmed V and J ends, which lost 6 bases and 0 bases, there was a span of 14 bases. CDR1 and CDR2 from the germline V gene are SGHAT and FQDESV (reference sequence). In DNA, the CDR3 is TGTGCCAGCAGAACTGGTGAGACAGCGAACACCGGGGAGCTGTTTTTT. This translates into CASRTGETANTGELFF.

This clone was detected only a few times. The J gene is TRBJ1-2, the V gene TRBV7-9; D not resolved. Trimming cost V 8 bases and J 2 bases, with 9 bases left between them. Per the germline V gene, CDR1 is SEHNR and CDR2 is FQNEAQ (reference sequence). This CDR3 comprises 12 residues. The CDR3 DNA is TGTGCCAGCGCTAGGGAAAACTATGGCTACACCTTC. Translating gives CASARENYGYTF.

This clone was counted between two and nine times. The rearrangement uses TRBV30 and TRBJ1-2; D gene ambiguous. The CDR3 consists of 14 residues. V lost 5 bases and J lost 0, with 13 bases in between. Germline loops: CDR1 GTSNPN, CDR2 SVGIG (reference sequence). DNA for the CDR3: TGTGCCTGGGGTCCGACTCTAGCTAACTATGGCTACACCTTC. This sequence encodes CAWGPTLANYGYTF.

This clone was observed a few times. V is TRBV30 and J is TRBJ2-1; D call uncertain. V lost 4 bases, J lost 7 bases, and 11 bases lay in between. Germline-derived CDR1 and CDR2 are GTSNPN and SVGIG (reference sequence). This CDR3 spans 12 amino acids. The CDR3 is CAWKPTGNEQFF. CDR3 nucleotides: TGTGCCTGGAAACCCACTGGGAATGAGCAGTTCTTC.

This clone was observed a handful of times. The V and J genes are TRBV9 and TRBJ2-3; 9 bases are a match to TRBD1. Trimming removed 0 bases from V and 1 base from J; junction bases left unmatched: 3. CDR3 length: 16 residues. Looked up from germline, CDR1 is SGDLS and CDR2 is YYNGEE. The CDR3 DNA is TGTGCCAGCAGCGTAGGGACAGGGGCAGGCACAGATACGCAGTATTTT. Amino acids: CASSVGTGAGTDTQYF.

The chain uses TRBV2 and TRBJ1-1; unclear D gene. There are 10 residues in the CDR3. Per the germline V gene, CDR1 is SNHLY and CDR2 is FYNNEI. Trimming took off 9 bases at V and 4 bases at J, with 6 bases between the two ends. The CDR3 protein is CASKTTEAFF. DNA for the CDR3: TGTGCCAGTAAGACCACTGAAGCTTTCTTT.

There are a few counts of this clone. CDR3 nucleotides: TGTGCCAGCAGCGTAGCGCCGCAGGGCGAGCAGTACTTC. This sequence encodes CASSVAPQGEQYF. V is TRBV9 and J is TRBJ2-7, with D possibly TRBD1 on 5 matching bases. The V end was cut by 0 bases, the J end by 6 bases, with 10 bases between. The CDR3 contains 13 residues. Germline V gene data show CDR1 as SGDLS and CDR2 as YYNGEE.